This T cell receptor (beta chain) comes out of a study of Tregs in tolerant kidney transplant recipients. Study results and caveats: Findings come from small patient numbers and require larger validation. No direct test of biological reproducibility was done here.

Method: immunoSEQ multiplex PCR; TCRdb's copy keeps in-frame clones and lacks some. The profile shows 92,000 or so clones, around nine tenths of them singletons. In regard to this clone: Antigen specificity is unknown.

CDR1 is MNHEY, CDR2 SVGAGI, per germline. Trimming cost V 0 bases and J 11 bases, with 13 bases left between them. The CDR3 runs to 13 residues. Thawed PBMCs were FACS-sorted into unstimulated CD4+CD25+CD127- regulatory T cells, CD4+CD25- non-regulatory cells, CD4 and CD8 cells. The clonotype was recovered from a human donor in good health. The source material was CD8+ T cells from blood. This chain joins TRBV6-5 and TRBJ1-1; D not certain. The CDR3 nucleotides read TGTGCCAGCAGTTACTCGGACGGGGAGTGGGCTTTCTTT. Its translation is CASSYSDGEWAFF.